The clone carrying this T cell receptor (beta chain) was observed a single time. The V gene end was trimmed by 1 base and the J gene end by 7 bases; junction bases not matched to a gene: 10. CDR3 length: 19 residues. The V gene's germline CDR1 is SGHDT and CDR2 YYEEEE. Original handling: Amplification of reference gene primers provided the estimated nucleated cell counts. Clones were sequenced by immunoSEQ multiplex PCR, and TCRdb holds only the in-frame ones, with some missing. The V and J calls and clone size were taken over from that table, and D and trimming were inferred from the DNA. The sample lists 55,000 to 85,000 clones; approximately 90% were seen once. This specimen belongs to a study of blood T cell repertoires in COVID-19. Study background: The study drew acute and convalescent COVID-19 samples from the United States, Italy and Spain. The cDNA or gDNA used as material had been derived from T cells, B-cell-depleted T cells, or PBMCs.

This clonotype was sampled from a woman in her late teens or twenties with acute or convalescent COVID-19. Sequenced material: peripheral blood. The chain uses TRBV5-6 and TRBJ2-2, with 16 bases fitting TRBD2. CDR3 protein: CASSLLGGTSGGALGELFF. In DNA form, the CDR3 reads TGTGCCAGCAGCTTGCTCGGCGGGACTAGCGGGGGGGCTCTCGGGGAGCTGTTTTTT.